This is a list of T cell receptor beta chains from one sample in a study of cytomegalovirus exposure and HLA in healthy donors. Here immunoSEQ multiplex PCR was the method, and the copy in TCRdb shows in-frame clones only, minus some. The sample holds under 250,000 clones; more than 75% are singletons and the top ten take 0.2% to 0.25%. Material: PBMCs. The receptors derive from a girl aged 2 to 10 in good health and CMV-seronegative. Each CDR3 is given with its conserved first and last residue. D genes are given only for firm matches. Clone size is stated in some rows and not others, as once, few, many or a class when expanded.

11 | TRBJ1-1 | TRBV5-5 | NA | NA | CASSLNTEAFF | TGTGCCAGCAGCCTAAACACTGAAGCTTTCTTT
13 | TRBJ2-4 | TRBV5-5 | TRBD1 | NA | CASSSGTGSIQYF | TGTGCCAGCAGCTCTGGGACAGGGAGCATTCAGTACTTC
15 | TRBJ1-1 | TRBV27 | NA | once | CASSREGGRRTEAFF | TGTGCCAGCAGTAGAGAGGGAGGGCGCAGGACTGAAGCTTTCTTT
14 | TRBJ1-3 | TRBV6-9 | NA | once | CASRRGDSGNTIYF | TGTGCCAGTCGACGGGGGGACTCTGGAAACACCATATATTTT
14 | TRBJ1-2 | TRBV7-9 | TRBD1 | NA | CASRRIGTGSGYTF | TGTGCCAGCAGGCGTATCGGGACAGGAAGTGGCTACACCTTC
14 | TRBJ2-7 | TRBV5-4 | TRBD1 | NA | CASSRDRGPYEQYF | TGTGCCAGCAGCCGTGACAGGGGGCCCTACGAGCAGTACTTC
14 | TRBJ1-1 | TRBV27 | TRBD1 | NA | CASSRGTANTEAFF | TGTGCCAGCAGCCGAGGGACAGCCAACACTGAAGCTTTCTTT
15 | TRBJ2-2 | TRBV6-4 | NA | NA | CASTEGDLNTGELFF | TGTGCCAGCACCGAGGGGGATCTGAACACCGGGGAGCTGTTTTTT
15 | TRBJ2-1 | TRBV11-1 | TRBD1 | NA | CASSLGQGAYNEQFF | TGTGCCAGCAGCTTAGGCCAGGGGGCCTACAATGAGCAGTTCTTC
15 | TRBJ2-1 | TRBV5-1 | TRBD1 | NA | CASSGAGTGYNEQFF | TGCGCCAGCAGCGGGGCCGGGACAGGGTACAATGAGCAGTTCTTC
11 | TRBJ2-1 | TRBV29-1 | NA | NA | CSVVLRNEQFF | TGCAGCGTTGTACTACGCAATGAGCAGTTCTTC
14 | TRBJ1-2 | TRBV6-5 | NA | NA | CASSYSMGGTGYTF | TGTGCCAGCAGTTACTCGATGGGGGGTACTGGCTACACCTTC
15 | TRBJ1-1 | TRBV6-1 | TRBD1 | NA | CASSGGQGWETEAFF | TGTGCCAGCAGTGGGGGACAGGGGTGGGAGACTGAAGCTTTCTTT
16 | TRBJ1-2 | TRBV19 | TRBD1 | NA | CASSIGLRDRGNGYTF | TGTGCCAGTAGTATAGGCCTCCGGGACAGGGGTAATGGCTACACCTTC
16 | TRBJ2-3 | TRBV6-4 | NA | NA | CASTPLLAKRTDTQYF | TGTGCCAGCACTCCGTTACTAGCAAAACGCACAGATACGCAGTATTTT
13 | TRBJ1-1 | TRBV29-1 | NA | NA | CSVGTGFFTEAFF | TGCAGCGTCGGCACAGGGTTCTTCACTGAAGCTTTCTTT
15 | TRBJ1-6 | TRBV5-5 | NA | NA | CASSPWGESNSPLHF | TGTGCCAGCAGCCCCTGGGGGGAGAGTAATTCACCCCTCCACTTT
16 | TRBJ2-1 | TRBV19 | TRBD1 | NA | CASSTRTGNSYNEQFF | TGTGCCAGTAGTACCCGGACAGGGAACTCCTACAATGAGCAGTTCTTC
17 | TRBJ2-2 | TRBV7-9 | NA | NA | CASSLEGRRVLTGELFF | TGTGCCAGCAGCTTAGAGGGGCGCCGGGTCCTCACCGGGGAGCTGTTTTTT
16 | TRBJ2-1 | TRBV7-6 | TRBD2 | NA | CASSLEGTSVANEQFF | TGTGCCAGCAGCTTAGAGGGGACTAGCGTTGCCAATGAGCAGTTCTTC
16 | TRBJ2-2 | TRBV6-5 | TRBD2 | NA | CASSFSGTIGTGELFF | TGCGCCAGCAGTTTCAGCGGGACCATTGGCACCGGGGAGCTGTTTTTT
14 | TRBJ2-7 | TRBV30 | TRBD1 | NA | CAWSSGTGAPEQYF | TGTGCCTGGAGCTCCGGGACAGGGGCGCCCGAGCAGTACTTC
14 | TRBJ2-7 | TRBV18 | NA | NA | CASSPTGTHYEQYF | TGTGCCAGCTCACCTACCGGGACTCACTACGAGCAGTACTTC
16 | TRBJ1-1 | TRBV18 | TRBD1 | NA | CASSRGQGRGGPEAFF | TGTGCCAGCTCACGCGGACAGGGGCGCGGGGGCCCTGAAGCTTTCTTT
14 | TRBJ2-7 | TRBV7-8 | NA | NA | CASSLADSLREQYF | TGTGCCAGCAGCTTAGCGGACAGCTTGCGGGAGCAGTACTTC
14 | TRBJ2-1 | TRBV29-1 | TRBD2 | NA | CSVARLAGENEQFF | TGCAGCGTTGCAAGGCTAGCGGGGGAGAATGAGCAGTTCTTC
16 | TRBJ1-2 | TRBV18 | NA | NA | CASSPPITGYRYGYTF | TGTGCCAGCTCACCGCCCATAACAGGGTACCGCTATGGCTACACCTTC
12 | TRBJ1-4 | TRBV9 | TRBD1 | NA | CASGDRVGELFF | TGTGCCAGCGGAGACAGGGTCGGAGAACTGTTTTTT
15 | TRBJ1-2 | TRBV5-4 | TRBD1 | NA | CASSLRQGQVGGYTF | TGTGCCAGCAGCTTAAGACAGGGGCAAGTCGGGGGCTACACCTTC
16 | TRBJ2-5 | TRBV5-4 | NA | NA | CASSSKLLYARETQYF | TGTGCCAGCAGCTCAAAGCTTCTCTACGCCCGGGAGACCCAGTACTTC
15 | TRBJ1-2 | TRBV5-4 | NA | NA | CASSFAAFTNYGYTF | TGTGCCAGCAGCTTTGCCGCGTTTACTAACTATGGCTACACCTTC
15 | TRBJ1-6 | TRBV5-1 | NA | NA | CASSLGAGQNSPLHF | TGCGCCAGCAGCTTGGGGGCAGGGCAGAATTCACCCCTCCACTTT
15 | TRBJ2-7 | TRBV5-5 | NA | NA | CASSLGQYSPYEQYF | TGTGCCAGCAGCTTGGGACAGTACAGTCCCTACGAGCAGTACTTC
16 | TRBJ2-7 | TRBV5-6 | TRBD1 | NA | CASSLASDRGTYEQYF | TGTGCCAGCAGCTTGGCCTCGGACAGGGGTACCTACGAGCAGTACTTC
17 | TRBJ1-6 | TRBV2 | NA | NA | CASCNERGSSYNSPLHF | TGTGCCAGCTGTAATGAGCGTGGAAGTTCCTATAATTCACCCCTCCACTTT
15 | TRBJ1-2 | TRBV6-5 | TRBD1 | NA | CASSSYTGGVYGYTF | TGTGCCAGCAGTTCCTATACAGGGGGCGTGTATGGCTACACCTTC
15 | TRBJ1-1 | TRBV6-5 | NA | few | CASSYVGWRDTEAFF | TGTGCCAGCAGTTACGTGGGTTGGAGGGACACTGAAGCTTTCTTT
15 | TRBJ2-7 | TRBV11-2 | NA | NA | CASSANKLISYEQYF | TGTGCCAGCAGCGCGAATAAACTGATCTCCTACGAGCAGTACTTC
13 | TRBJ1-3 | TRBV2 | NA | NA | CASSRGSGNTIYF | TGTGCCAGCAGCAGGGGCTCTGGAAACACCATATATTTT
11 | TRBJ1-2 | TRBV5-1 | TRBD1 | NA | CASFRDSGYTF | TGCGCCAGCTTTAGGGACAGTGGCTACACCTTC
15 | TRBJ2-5 | TRBV7-8 | NA | NA | CASSLAEISHETQYF | TGTGCCAGCAGCTTAGCGGAGATTAGTCATGAGACCCAGTACTTC
16 | TRBJ2-3 | TRBV4-2 | TRBD2 | NA | CASSQESGRVKDTQYF | TGTGCCAGCAGCCAAGAAAGCGGGAGGGTAAAAGATACGCAGTATTTT
17 | TRBJ1-2 | TRBV11-2 | NA | NA | CASSSSSGGWTNYGYTF | TGTGCCAGCAGCTCCTCATCGGGGGGGTGGACTAACTATGGCTACACCTTC
15 | TRBJ2-1 | TRBV7-9 | NA | NA | CASSRQGRSYNEQFF | TGTGCCAGCAGCCGTCAGGGCCGCTCCTACAATGAGCAGTTCTTC
13 | TRBJ1-1 | TRBV14 | NA | NA | CASSQESLLRAFF | TGTGCCAGCAGCCAAGAATCCCTGCTGAGGGCTTTCTTT
15 | TRBJ2-3 | TRBV7-9 | TRBD2 | NA | CSSSRRAGSTDTQYF | TGTTCCAGCAGCCGTCGAGCGGGGAGCACAGATACGCAGTATTTT
14 | TRBJ2-7 | TRBV30 | NA | NA | CAFQRLLGTYEQYF | TGTGCCTTCCAGCGGCTACTTGGAACCTACGAGCAGTACTTC
15 | TRBJ2-7 | TRBV5-4 | TRBD2 | NA | CASSSRTSGVYEQYF | TGTGCCAGCAGCAGCCGGACTAGCGGGGTATACGAGCAGTACTTC
14 | TRBJ2-7 | TRBV5-4 | TRBD1 | once | CASSLGTGGSEQYF | TGTGCCAGCAGCTTGGGGACAGGGGGCTCCGAGCAGTACTTC
13 | TRBJ2-1 | TRBV5-1 | TRBD2 | NA | CASSPGLNNEQFF | TGCGCCAGCAGCCCGGGACTAAACAATGAGCAGTTCTTC
15 | TRBJ2-7 | TRBV5-6 | NA | few | CASSLGSGGGDEQYF | TGTGCCAGCAGCTTGGGCTCGGGTGGAGGGGACGAGCAGTACTTC
16 | TRBJ2-3 | TRBV18 | TRBD1 | NA | CASSPLRDRTTDTQYF | TGTGCCAGCTCACCCCTCCGGGACAGGACCACAGATACGCAGTATTTT
12 | TRBJ2-1 | TRBV19 | NA | NA | CASSNYYNEQFF | TGTGCCAGTAGCAACTATTACAATGAGCAGTTCTTC
16 | TRBJ2-4 | TRBV7-9 | TRBD1 | NA | CASSLRQGEVSNIQYF | TGTGCCAGCAGCCTACGACAGGGGGAAGTATCAAACATTCAGTACTTC